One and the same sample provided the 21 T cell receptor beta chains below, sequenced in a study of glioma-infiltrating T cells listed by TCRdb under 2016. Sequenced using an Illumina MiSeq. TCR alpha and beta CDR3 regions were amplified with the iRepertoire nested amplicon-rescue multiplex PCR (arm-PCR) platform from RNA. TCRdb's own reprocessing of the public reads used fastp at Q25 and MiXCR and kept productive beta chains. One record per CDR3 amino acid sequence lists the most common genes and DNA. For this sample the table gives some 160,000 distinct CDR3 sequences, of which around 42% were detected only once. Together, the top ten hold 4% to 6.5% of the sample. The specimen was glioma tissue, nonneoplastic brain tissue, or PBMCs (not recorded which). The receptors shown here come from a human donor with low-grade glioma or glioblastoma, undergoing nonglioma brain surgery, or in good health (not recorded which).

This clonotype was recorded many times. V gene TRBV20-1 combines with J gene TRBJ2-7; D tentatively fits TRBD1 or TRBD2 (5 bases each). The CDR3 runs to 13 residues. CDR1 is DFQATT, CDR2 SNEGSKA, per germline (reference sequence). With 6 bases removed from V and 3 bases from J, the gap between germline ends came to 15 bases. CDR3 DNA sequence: TGCAGTGCGACCGGGACGGCAGACTACGAGCAGTACTTC. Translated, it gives CSATGTADYEQYF.

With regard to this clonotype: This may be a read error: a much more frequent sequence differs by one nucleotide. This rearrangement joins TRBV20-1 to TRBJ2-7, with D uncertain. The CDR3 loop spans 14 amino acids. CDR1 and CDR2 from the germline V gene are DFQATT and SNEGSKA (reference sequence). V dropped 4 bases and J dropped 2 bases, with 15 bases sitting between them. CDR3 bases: TGCAGTGCTATGCGTCCACGTCAAACCTACGAGCAGTACTTC. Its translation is CSAMRPRQTYEQYF.

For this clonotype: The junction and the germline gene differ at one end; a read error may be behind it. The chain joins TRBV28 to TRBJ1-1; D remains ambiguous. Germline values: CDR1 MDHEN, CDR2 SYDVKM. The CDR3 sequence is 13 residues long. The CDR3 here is CASSYILKTEASF. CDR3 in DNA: TGTGCCAGCAGTTATATTCTGAAGACTGAAGCTTCCTTT.

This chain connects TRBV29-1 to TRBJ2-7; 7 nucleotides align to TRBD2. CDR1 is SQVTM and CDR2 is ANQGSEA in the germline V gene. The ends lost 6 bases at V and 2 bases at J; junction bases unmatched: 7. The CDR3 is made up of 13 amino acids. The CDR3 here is CSVRSSGTYEQYF. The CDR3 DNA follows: TGCAGCGTCAGATCTAGCGGTACCTACGAGCAGTACTTC.

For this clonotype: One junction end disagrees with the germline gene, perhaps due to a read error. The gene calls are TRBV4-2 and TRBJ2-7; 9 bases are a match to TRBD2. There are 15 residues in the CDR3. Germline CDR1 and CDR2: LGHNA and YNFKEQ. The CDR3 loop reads CASSPTWTSVIEKYF. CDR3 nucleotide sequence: TGTGCCAGCAGCCCCACATGGACTAGCGTCATCGAGAAGTACTTC.

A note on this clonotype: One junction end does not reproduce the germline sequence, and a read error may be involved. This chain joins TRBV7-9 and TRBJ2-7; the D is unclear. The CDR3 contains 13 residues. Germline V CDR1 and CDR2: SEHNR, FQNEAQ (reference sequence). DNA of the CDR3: TGTGCCAGCAGCTTAGCGCAAACCTACAAGCAGTACTTC. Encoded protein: CASSLAQTYKQYF.

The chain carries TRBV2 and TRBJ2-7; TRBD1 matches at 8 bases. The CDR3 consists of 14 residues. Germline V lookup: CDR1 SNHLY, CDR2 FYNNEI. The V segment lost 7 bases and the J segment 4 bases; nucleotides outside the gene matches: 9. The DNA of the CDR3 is TGTGCCAGCATCCCTGGACAGGGTCGATACGAGCAGTACTTC. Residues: CASIPGQGRYEQYF.

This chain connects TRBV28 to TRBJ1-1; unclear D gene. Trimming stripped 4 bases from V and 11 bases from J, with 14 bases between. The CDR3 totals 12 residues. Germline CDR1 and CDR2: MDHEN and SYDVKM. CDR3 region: CASSSGRHLAFF. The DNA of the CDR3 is TGTGCCAGCAGTTCGGGCAGACATTTGGCTTTCTTT.

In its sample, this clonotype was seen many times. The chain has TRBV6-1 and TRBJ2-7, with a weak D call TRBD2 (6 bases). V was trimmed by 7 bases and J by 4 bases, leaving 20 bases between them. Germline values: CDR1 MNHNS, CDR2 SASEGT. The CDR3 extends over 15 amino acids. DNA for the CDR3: TGTGCCAGCACCAATGAGGTTGGCCGGGGGTACGAGCAGTACTTC. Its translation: CASTNEVGRGYEQYF.

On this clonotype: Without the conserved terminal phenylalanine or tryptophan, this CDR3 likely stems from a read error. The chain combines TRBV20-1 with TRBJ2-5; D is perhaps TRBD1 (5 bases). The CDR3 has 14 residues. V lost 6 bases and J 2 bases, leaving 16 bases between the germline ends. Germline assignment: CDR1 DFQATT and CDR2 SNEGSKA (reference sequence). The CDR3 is CSAGDVRAQETQYL. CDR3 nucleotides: TGCAGTGCCGGAGACGTCAGGGCTCAAGAGACCCAGTACTTA.

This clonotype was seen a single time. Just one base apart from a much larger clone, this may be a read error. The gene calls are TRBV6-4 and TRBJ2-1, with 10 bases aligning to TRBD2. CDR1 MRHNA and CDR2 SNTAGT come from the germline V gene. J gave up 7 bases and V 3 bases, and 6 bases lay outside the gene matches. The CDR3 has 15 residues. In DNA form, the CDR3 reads TGTGCCAGCAGTGAGACTAGCGGGTGGATGAATGAGCAGTTCTTC. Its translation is CASSETSGWMNEQFF.

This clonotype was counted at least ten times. The CDR3: CASTVGLEAFF. The DNA of the CDR3 is TGTGCCAGCACCGTGGGACTGGAGGCTTTCTTT. The chain combines TRBV28 with TRBJ1-1; tentative D call: TRBD1 (5 bases). V was cut by 7 bases and J by 11 bases, with 14 bases left in between. The CDR3 extends over 11 amino acids. CDR1 MDHEN and CDR2 SYDVKM come from the germline V gene.

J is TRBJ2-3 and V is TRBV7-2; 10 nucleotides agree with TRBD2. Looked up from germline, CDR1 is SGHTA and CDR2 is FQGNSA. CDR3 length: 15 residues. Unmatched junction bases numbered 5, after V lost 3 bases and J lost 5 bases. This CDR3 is CASSFLAGEGDTQYF. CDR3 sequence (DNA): TGTGCCAGCAGCTTTCTAGCGGGAGAGGGAGATACGCAGTATTTT.

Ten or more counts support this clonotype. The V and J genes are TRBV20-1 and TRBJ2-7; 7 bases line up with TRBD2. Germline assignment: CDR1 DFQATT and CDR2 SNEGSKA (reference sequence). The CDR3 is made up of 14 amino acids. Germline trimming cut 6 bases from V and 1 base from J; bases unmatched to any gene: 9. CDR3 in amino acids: CSALPGGSSYEQYF. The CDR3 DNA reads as TGCAGTGCCCTCCCGGGCGGGAGTTCCTACGAGCAGTACTTC.

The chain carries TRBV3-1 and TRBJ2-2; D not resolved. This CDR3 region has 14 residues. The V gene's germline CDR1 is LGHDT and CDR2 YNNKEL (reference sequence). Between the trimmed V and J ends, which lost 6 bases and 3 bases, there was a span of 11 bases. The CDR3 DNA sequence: TGTGCCAGCAGACAACTCACAGACACCGGGGAGCTGTTTTTT. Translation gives CASRQLTDTGELFF.

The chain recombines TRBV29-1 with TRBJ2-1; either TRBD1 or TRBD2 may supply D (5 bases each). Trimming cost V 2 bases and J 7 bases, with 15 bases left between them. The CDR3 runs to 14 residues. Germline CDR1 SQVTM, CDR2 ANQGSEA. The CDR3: CSVERGRVWNEQFF. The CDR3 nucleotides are TGCAGCGTTGAACGGGGCAGGGTTTGGAATGAGCAGTTCTTC.

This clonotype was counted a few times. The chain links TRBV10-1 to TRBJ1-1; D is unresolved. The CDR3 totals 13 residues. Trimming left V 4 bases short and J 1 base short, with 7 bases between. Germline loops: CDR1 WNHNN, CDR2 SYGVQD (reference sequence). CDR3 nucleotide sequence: TGCGCCAGCAGTGTGAACAGGAACACTGAAGCTTTCTTT. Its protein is CASSVNRNTEAFF.

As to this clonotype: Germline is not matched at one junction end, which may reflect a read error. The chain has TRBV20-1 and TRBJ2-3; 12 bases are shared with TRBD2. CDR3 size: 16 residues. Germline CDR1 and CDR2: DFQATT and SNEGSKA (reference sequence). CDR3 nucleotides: TGCAGTGCTAGAGCGGGACTAGCGGGTTACAAAGATAAGCAGTATTTT. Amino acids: CSARAGLAGYKDKQYF.

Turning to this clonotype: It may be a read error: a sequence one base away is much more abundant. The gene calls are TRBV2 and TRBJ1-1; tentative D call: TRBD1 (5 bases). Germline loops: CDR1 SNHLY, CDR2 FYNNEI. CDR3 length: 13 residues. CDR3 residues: CASSTDSPTEALF. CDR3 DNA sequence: TGTGCCAGCAGCACAGACAGTCCCACTGAAGCTTTATTT. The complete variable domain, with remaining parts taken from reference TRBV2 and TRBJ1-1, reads EPEVTQTPSHQVTQMGQEVILRCVPISNHLYFYWYRQILGQKVEFLVSFYNNEISEKSEIFDDQFSVERPDGSNFTLKIRSTKLEDSAMYFCASSTDSPTEALFGQGTRLTVV.

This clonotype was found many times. The CDR3 here is CSATSPGVMNTEAFF. As DNA, the CDR3 is TGCAGTGCCACCTCACCGGGCGTAATGAACACTGAAGCTTTCTTT. The gene calls are TRBV20-1 and TRBJ1-1; D call uncertain. V lost 6 bases to trimming and J lost 0 bases, with 17 bases between them. The CDR3 spans 15 residues. Germline CDR1 reads DFQATT; CDR2 reads SNEGSKA (reference sequence).

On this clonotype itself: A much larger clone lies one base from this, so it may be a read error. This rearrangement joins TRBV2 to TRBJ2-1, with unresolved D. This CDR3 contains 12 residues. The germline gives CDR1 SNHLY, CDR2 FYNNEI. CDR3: CASSTDPGEHFF. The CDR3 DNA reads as TGTGCCAGCAGTACCGACCCGGGTGAGCACTTCTTC.